This TCR beta chain comes out of a study of CD4 T cells in relation to SARS-CoV-2 and coronaviruses. The table came from immunoSEQ multiplex PCR; TCRdb's copy has only in-frame clones and leaves some out. Found here are just under 20,000 clones, roughly four fifths of them singletons; the top ten hold under 25%. The germline CDR1 and CDR2 sequences are MNHEY and SVGAGI. Deletions cut 5 bases from V and 7 bases from J, with 17 bases between. The CDR3 extends over 15 amino acids. Before the COVID-19 pandemic, during about 2011-2019, CD4+ T cells were taken from unexposed donors. After 10 to 11 days of culture, CD4+ T cells were isolated. In regard to this clone: Its cognate antigen is unknown.

The sample was CD4+ T cells from PBMCs, cultured in vitro. This receptor was taken from a human donor in good health. The chain combines TRBV6-5 with TRBJ1-4; perhaps TRBD1 as D (5 bases). The CDR3 loop reads CASSPQGVTGEKLFF. The CDR3 DNA reads as TGTGCCAGCAGTCCGCAGGGAGTGACGGGTGAAAAACTGTTTTTT.